The present T cell receptor beta chain was sequenced within a study of T cells after yellow fever vaccination. Study context: SMART-Seq v4 Ultra Low Input prepared the low-cell-number fractions. Regarding the study as a whole: The study re-detected most primary-vaccination clones after the booster (96% CD4, 85% to 90% CD8).

Trimming cost V 2 bases and J 0 bases; bases outside gene matches: 5. This CDR3 has 17 residues. This clonotype was seen repeatedly, ten times or more. Its matching antigen is unknown. UMIs were added to TCR cDNA along with a universal primer site when it was made by 5'RACE template switching. TCRdb re-analysed the 5' RACE reads in MiXCR, keeping a single row per CDR3 protein. The table includes just under 600,000 distinct CDR3 sequences, roughly 12% detected once. The starting material was PBMCs, obtained on the day of the yellow fever booster vaccination. The receptor was derived from a man aged 30 to 45 who received the YFV17D yellow fever vaccine. The gene calls are TRBV23-1 and TRBJ2-1, with 9 bases aligning to TRBD2. TRBV23-1 is an ORF for which the function is uncertain. DNA of the CDR3: TGCGCCAGCAGTCAACTGACTAGCGGTTGCTCCTACAATGAGCAGTTCTTC. Protein sequence: CASSQLTSGCSYNEQFF.